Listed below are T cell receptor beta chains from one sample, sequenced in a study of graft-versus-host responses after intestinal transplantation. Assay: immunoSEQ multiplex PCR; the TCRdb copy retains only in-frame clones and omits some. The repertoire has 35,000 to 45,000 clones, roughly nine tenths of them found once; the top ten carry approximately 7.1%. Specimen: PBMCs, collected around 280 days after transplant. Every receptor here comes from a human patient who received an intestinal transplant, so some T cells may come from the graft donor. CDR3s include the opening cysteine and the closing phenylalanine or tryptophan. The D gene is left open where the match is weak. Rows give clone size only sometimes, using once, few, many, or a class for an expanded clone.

CATSRDPHRENIQYF,TGTGCCACCAGCAGAGATCCACACAGGGAAAACATTCAGTACTTC,-,TRBJ2-4,TRBV15,-,15
CASSQGAGDPAQYF,TGCGCCAGCAGCCAAGGAGCGGGGGACCCCGCCCAGTACTTC,TRBD2,TRBJ2-5,TRBV4-1,few,14
CASSLGAISSNEQFF,TGCGCCAGCAGCTTGGGGGCGATCAGTTCGAATGAGCAGTTCTTC,-,TRBJ2-1,TRBV5-1,once,15
CASSYWTGGTDTQYF,TGTGCCAGCAGTTACTGGACAGGGGGCACAGATACGCAGTATTTT,TRBD1,TRBJ2-3,TRBV6-7,-,15
CASSADGNGYTF,TGTGCCAGCAGTGCGGACGGCAATGGCTACACCTTC,-,TRBJ1-2,TRBV9,-,12
CASGFPGQGRNNEQFF,TGCGCCAGCGGCTTCCCGGGACAGGGTCGGAACAATGAGCAGTTCTTC,TRBD1,TRBJ2-1,TRBV10-2,-,16
CASSLGPTNTGELFF,TGTGCCAGCAGCTTAGGACCGACGAACACCGGGGAGCTGTTTTTT,-,TRBJ2-2,TRBV7-9,-,15
CAWVPAAGQSQETQYF,TGTGCCTGGGTTCCGGCGGCGGGACAAAGCCAAGAGACCCAGTACTTC,-,TRBJ2-5,TRBV30,-,16
CASSEVNTEAFF,TGTGCCAGCAGCGAGGTGAACACTGAAGCTTTCTTT,-,TRBJ1-1,TRBV7-9,-,12
CASSPRQGTYEQYF,TGTGCCAGCAGCCCCAGACAGGGGACCTACGAGCAGTACTTC,TRBD1,TRBJ2-7,TRBV6-1,once,14
CASSAGQGEGETQYF,TGTGCCAGCAGTGCCGGACAGGGTGAGGGGGAGACCCAGTACTTC,TRBD1,TRBJ2-5,TRBV6-4,-,15
CASSVDLAGPYEQYF,TGTGCCAGCAGCGTAGATCTAGCGGGGCCCTACGAGCAGTACTTC,TRBD2,TRBJ2-7,TRBV9,-,15